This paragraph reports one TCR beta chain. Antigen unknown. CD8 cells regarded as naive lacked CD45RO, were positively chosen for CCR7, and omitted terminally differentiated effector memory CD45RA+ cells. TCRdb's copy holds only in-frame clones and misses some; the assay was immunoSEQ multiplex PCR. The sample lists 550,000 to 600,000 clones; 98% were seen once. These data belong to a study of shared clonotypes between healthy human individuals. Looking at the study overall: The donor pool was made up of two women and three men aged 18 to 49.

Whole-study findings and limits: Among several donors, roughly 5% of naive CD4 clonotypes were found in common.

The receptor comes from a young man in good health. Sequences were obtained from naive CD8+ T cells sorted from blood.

CDR3 loop: CASSLYGTLITDTQYF. DNA of the CDR3: TGTGCCAGCAGCTTATACGGGACTCTGATCACAGATACGCAGTATTTT. The V gene is TRBV13, the J gene TRBJ2-3; D might be TRBD2 (6 bases). V was trimmed by 2 bases and J by 2 bases, leaving 14 bases between them. The germline V gene has CDR1 PRHDT and CDR2 FYEKMQ (reference sequence). The CDR3 loop spans 16 amino acids.